The rows below give T cell receptor beta chains drawn from one sample of a study of shared clonotypes between healthy human individuals. The data were produced by immunoSEQ multiplex PCR, yet TCRdb's version contains in-frame clones alone and is incomplete. Among around 1.4 million clones, approximately 98.5% were seen once, and the ten largest hold around 0.33%. Sequenced: naive CD4+ T cells sorted from blood. These receptors all come from a man between 25 and 39 years old in good health. Each CDR3 is given with its conserved first and last residue. Not every row has a clone size; where given, it reads once, few, many or a size class.

CASSFEHYRSYEQYF | NA | TRBJ2-7 | TRBV5-6
CASSSRGGRNIQYF | NA | TRBJ2-4 | TRBV5-1
CASSPRAGTGNTIYF | once | TRBJ1-3 | TRBV11-2
CATSTNSGNTIYF | NA | TRBJ1-3 | TRBV15
CASSIRMMRGDTELFF | NA | TRBJ2-2 | TRBV19
CASSRRLGQETQYF | NA | TRBJ2-5 | TRBV9
CASTGLKNRTGELFF | once | TRBJ2-2 | TRBV27
CASSARGLEPINSGNTIYF | NA | TRBJ1-3 | TRBV7-8
CASSSGQGAISNQPQHF | NA | TRBJ1-5 | TRBV7-9
CASSLGGPRSVYEQYF | once | TRBJ2-7 | TRBV18
CASSAGTGFYTGELFF | NA | TRBJ2-2 | TRBV9
CASSPGAASTDTQYF | once | TRBJ2-3 | TRBV11-3
CASRTDRGQWETQYF | NA | TRBJ2-5 | TRBV2
CASSPLFEGTRREKLFF | NA | TRBJ1-4 | TRBV18
CSATLPYGYTF | NA | TRBJ1-2 | TRBV20-1
CASSVGVSGGEQYF | NA | TRBJ2-7 | TRBV9
CASSVPVDTGELFF | once | TRBJ2-2 | TRBV9
CASSWTVVSGYGYTF | NA | TRBJ1-2 | TRBV19
CASTGQGPWTQYF | NA | TRBJ2-5 | TRBV6-1
CATSAKHDSYEQYF | NA | TRBJ2-7 | TRBV6-1
CASSLADARTDTQYF | NA | TRBJ2-3 | TRBV7-9
CASSLSPGEKLFF | NA | TRBJ1-4 | TRBV5-4
CASSANSDQPQHF | NA | TRBJ1-5 | TRBV2
CASSALNQPQHF | NA | TRBJ1-5 | TRBV5-4
CASSPPGDTEAFF | once | TRBJ1-1 | TRBV18
CASSRVNEQFF | NA | TRBJ2-1 | TRBV5-1
CASSPHWEGEAFF | NA | TRBJ1-1 | TRBV5-1
CASSVGDVDQPQHF | NA | TRBJ1-5 | TRBV9
CASSLIAGGYEQYF | NA | TRBJ2-7 | TRBV5-1
CASSEGTASYEQYF | NA | TRBJ2-7 | TRBV2
CASSPRQGGAHEQYF | NA | TRBJ2-7 | TRBV13
CAISDRGQGGYGYTF | NA | TRBJ1-2 | TRBV10-3
CASSLRETQYF | NA | TRBJ2-5 | TRBV5-1
CASSLPSGSLTYEQYF | NA | TRBJ2-7 | TRBV5-4
CASSYSRAGGPDTQYF | NA | TRBJ2-3 | TRBV6-5
CASSRLLGSNEQFF | once | TRBJ2-1 | TRBV5-1
CASGTDHSNQPQHF | once | TRBJ1-5 | TRBV7-2
CASSLGSRPSYEQYF | NA | TRBJ2-7 | TRBV5-4
CASSVGVETGNTEAFF | NA | TRBJ1-1 | TRBV9
CASSGAGGPLNTEAFF | NA | TRBJ1-1 | TRBV5-4
CSVSSTGQETQYF | once | TRBJ2-5 | TRBV29-1
CSVNRENTGELFF | NA | TRBJ2-2 | TRBV29-1
CAWGPNLASANYEQYF | NA | TRBJ2-7 | TRBV30
CASSLQGLSNQPQHF | NA | TRBJ1-5 | TRBV5-1
CASSGVTGELFF | NA | TRBJ2-2 | TRBV9
CASSQELVTNTQYF | NA | TRBJ2-3 | TRBV4-3
CASSFWDTKPTSYEQYF | NA | TRBJ2-7 | TRBV28
CASSFPAGDTDTQYF | NA | TRBJ2-3 | TRBV5-4
CASSQVPAGRAGELFF | once | TRBJ2-2 | TRBV4-3
CASSLPPGQTNTEAFF | NA | TRBJ1-1 | TRBV5-1
CASNRGTDYEQYF | NA | TRBJ2-7 | TRBV2
CASSPRTGAGELFF | NA | TRBJ2-2 | TRBV5-1
CASSSGDRGLDTQYF | NA | TRBJ2-3 | TRBV5-1